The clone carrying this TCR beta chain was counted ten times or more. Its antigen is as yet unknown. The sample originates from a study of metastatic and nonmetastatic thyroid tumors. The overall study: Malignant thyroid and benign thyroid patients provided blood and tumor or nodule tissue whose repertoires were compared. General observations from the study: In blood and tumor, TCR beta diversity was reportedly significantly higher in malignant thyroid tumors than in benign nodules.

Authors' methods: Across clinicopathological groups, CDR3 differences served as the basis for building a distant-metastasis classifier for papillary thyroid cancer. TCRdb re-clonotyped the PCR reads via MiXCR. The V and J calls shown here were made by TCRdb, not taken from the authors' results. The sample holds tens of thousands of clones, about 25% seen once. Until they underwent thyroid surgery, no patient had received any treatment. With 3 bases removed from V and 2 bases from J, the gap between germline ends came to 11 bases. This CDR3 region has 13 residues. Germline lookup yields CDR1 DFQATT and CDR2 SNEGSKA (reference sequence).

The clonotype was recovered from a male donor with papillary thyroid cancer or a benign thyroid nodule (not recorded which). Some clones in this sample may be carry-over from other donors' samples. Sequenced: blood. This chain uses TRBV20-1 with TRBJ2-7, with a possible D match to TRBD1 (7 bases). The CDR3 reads CSARDRRAYEQYF. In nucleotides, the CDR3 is TGCAGTGCTAGGGACAGGAGGGCCTACGAGCAGTACTTC.